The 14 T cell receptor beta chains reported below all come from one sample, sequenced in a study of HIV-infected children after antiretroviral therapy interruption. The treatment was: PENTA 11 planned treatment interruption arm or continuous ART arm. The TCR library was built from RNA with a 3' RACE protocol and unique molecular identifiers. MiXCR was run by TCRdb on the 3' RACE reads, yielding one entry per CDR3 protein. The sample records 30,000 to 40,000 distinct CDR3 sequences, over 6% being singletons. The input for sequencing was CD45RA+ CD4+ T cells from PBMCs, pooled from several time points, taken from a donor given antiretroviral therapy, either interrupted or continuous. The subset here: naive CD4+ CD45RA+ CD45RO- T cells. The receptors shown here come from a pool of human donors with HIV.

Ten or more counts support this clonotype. The CDR3 reads CSVGGQYSYEQYF. CDR3 sequence (DNA): TGCAGCGTTGGGGGACAGTACTCCTACGAGCAGTACTTC. This chain links TRBV29-1 with TRBJ2-7; 7 nucleotides agree with TRBD1. Looked up from germline, CDR1 is SQVTM and CDR2 is ANQGSEA. J gave up 0 bases and V 4 bases, and 3 bases lay outside the gene matches. The CDR3 runs 13 residues.

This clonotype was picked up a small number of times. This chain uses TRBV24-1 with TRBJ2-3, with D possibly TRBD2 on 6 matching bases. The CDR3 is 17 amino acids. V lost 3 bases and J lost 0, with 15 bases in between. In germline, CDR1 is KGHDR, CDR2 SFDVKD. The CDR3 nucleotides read TGTGCCACCAGTGATACCAAAGGACTACCAAGCACAGATACGCAGTATTTT. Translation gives CATSDTKGLPSTDTQYF.

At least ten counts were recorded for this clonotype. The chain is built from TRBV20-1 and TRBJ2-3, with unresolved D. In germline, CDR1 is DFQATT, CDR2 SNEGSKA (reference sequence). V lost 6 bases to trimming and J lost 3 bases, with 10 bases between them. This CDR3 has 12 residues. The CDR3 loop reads CSAPTRTDTQYF. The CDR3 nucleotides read TGCAGTGCCCCGACTCGGACAGATACGCAGTATTTT.

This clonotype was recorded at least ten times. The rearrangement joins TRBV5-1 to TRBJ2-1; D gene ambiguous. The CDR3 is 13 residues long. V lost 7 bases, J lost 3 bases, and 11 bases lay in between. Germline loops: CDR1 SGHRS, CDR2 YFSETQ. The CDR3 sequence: CASSGYFYNEQFF. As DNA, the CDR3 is TGCGCCAGCTCTGGGTATTTCTACAATGAGCAGTTCTTC.

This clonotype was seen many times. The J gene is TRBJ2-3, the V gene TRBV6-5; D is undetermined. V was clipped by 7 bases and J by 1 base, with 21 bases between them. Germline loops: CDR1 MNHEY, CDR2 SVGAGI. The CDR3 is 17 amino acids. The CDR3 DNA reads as TGTGCCAGCAAGGGCCGCTCGCACGCCCTAGGCACAGATACGCAGTATTTT. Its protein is CASKGRSHALGTDTQYF.

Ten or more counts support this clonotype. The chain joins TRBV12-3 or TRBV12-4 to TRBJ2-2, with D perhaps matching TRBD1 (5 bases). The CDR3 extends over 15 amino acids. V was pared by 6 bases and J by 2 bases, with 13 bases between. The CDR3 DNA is TGTGCCAGCAGCCCAGGGCCTGTCAACACCGGGGAGCTGTTTTTT. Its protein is CASSPGPVNTGELFF.

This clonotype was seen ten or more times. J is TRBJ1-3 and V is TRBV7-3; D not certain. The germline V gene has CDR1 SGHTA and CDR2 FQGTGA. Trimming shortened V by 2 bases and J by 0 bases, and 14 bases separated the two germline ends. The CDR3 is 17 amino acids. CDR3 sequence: CASSLGLGVNSGNTIYF. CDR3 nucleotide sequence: TGTGCCAGCAGCTTAGGTCTTGGAGTGAACTCTGGAAACACCATATATTTT.

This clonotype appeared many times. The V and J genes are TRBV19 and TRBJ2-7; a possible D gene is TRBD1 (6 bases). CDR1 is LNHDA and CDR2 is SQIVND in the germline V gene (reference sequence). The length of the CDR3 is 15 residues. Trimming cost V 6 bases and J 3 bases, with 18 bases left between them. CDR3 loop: CASSLDPDRSYEQYF. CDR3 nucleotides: TGTGCCAGTAGCTTGGATCCCGACAGGAGCTACGAGCAGTACTTC.

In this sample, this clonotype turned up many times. CDR3 bases: TGTGCCAGCAGTCAACTGGTCACCGGGGAGCTGTTTTTT. As protein: CASSQLVTGELFF. This chain connects TRBV7-3 to TRBJ2-2; no clear D. Germline V gene data show CDR1 as SGHTA and CDR2 as FQGTGA. The V end was cut by 6 bases, the J end by 4 bases, with 9 bases between. The CDR3 contains 13 residues.

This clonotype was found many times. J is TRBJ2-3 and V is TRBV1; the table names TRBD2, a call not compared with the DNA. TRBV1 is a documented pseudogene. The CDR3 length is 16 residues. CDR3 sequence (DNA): TGCACCAGCAGCCAAGCTAGCGGGAGTACGAATAATACGCAGTATTTT. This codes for CTSSQASGSTNNTQYF.

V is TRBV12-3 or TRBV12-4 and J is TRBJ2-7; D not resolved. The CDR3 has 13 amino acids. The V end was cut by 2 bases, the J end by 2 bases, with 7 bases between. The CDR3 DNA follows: TGTGCCAGCAGTTTAAGGGTAGCCTACGAGCAGTACTTC. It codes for CASSLRVAYEQYF.

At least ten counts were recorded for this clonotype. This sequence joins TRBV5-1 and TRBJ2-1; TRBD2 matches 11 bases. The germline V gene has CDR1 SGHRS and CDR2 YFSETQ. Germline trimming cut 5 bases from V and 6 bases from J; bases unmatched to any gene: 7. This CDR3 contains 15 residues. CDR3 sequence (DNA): TGCGCCAGCAGGCCGAGACTAGCGGGAAGCAATGAGCAGTTCTTC. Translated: CASRPRLAGSNEQFF.

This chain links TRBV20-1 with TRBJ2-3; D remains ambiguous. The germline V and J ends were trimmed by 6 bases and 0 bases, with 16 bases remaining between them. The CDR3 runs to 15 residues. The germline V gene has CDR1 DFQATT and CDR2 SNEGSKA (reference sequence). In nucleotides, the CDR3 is TGCAGTGCCAATAGCCAATTCTCTAGCACAGATACGCAGTATTTT. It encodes CSANSQFSSTDTQYF.

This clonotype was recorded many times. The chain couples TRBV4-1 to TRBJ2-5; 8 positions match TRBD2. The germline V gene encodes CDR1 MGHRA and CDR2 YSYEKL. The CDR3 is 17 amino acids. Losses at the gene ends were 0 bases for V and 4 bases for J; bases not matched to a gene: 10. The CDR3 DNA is TGCGCCAGCAGCCAAGATGGAATAGCGGGAAAGCTAGAGACCCAGTACTTC. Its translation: CASSQDGIAGKLETQYF.